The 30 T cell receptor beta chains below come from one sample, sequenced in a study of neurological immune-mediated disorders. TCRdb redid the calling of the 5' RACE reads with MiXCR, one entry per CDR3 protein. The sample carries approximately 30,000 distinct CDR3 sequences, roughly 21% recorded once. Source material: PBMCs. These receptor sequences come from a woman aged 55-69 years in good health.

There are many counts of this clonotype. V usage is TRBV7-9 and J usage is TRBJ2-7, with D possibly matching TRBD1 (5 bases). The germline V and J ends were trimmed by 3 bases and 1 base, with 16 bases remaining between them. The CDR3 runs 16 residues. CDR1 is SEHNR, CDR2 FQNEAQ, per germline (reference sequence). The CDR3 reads CASSLTSGMGSYEQYF. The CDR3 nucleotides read TGTGCCAGCAGCTTGACTTCAGGGATGGGGTCCTACGAGCAGTACTTC.

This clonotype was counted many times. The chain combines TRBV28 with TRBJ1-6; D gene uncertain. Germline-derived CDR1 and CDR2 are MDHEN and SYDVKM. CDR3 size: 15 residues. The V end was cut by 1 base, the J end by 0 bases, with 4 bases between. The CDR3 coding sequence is TGTGCCAGCAGTTTATTGAGCTCCTATAATTCACCCCTCCACTTT. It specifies CASSLLSSYNSPLHF.

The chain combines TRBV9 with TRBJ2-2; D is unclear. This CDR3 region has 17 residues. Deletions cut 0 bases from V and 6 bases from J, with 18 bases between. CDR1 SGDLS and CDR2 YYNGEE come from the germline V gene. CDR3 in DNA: TGTGCCAGCAGCGTAGACTACCGGGCCGCCGAAGCCGGGGAGCTGTTTTTT. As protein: CASSVDYRAAEAGELFF.

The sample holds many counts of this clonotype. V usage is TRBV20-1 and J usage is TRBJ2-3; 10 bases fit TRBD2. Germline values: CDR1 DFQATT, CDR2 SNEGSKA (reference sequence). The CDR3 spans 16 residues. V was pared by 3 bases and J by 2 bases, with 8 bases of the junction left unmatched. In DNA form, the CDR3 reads TGCAGTGCTAGCGGACTAGCGGACCTAAACACAGATACGCAGTATTTT. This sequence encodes CSASGLADLNTDTQYF.

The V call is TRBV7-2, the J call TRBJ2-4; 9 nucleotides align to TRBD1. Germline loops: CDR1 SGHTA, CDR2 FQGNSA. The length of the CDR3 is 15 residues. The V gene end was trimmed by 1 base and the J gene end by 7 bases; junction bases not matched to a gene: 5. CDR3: CASSLGGQGRNIQYF. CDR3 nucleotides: TGTGCCAGCAGCTTAGGGGGACAGGGACGTAACATTCAGTACTTC.

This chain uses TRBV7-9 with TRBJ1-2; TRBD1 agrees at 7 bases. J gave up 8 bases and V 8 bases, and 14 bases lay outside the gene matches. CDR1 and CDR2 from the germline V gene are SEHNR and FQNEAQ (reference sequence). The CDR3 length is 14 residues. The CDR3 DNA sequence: TGTGCCAGCTGCCCACGTGACAGGGTGGGCGGCTACACCTTC. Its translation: CASCPRDRVGGYTF.

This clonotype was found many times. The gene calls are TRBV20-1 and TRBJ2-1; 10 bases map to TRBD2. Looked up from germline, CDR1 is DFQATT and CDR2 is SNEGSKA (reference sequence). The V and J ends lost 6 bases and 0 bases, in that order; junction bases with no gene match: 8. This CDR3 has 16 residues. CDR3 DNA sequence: TGCAGTGCCACGGCTGCTAGCGGGAGCTCCTACAATGAGCAGTTCTTC. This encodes CSATAASGSSYNEQFF.

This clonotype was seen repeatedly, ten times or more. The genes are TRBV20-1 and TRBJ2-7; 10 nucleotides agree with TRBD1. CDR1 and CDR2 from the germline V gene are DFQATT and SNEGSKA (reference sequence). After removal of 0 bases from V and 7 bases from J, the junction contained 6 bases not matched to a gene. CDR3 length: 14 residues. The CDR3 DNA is TGCAGTGCTAGAGATCGGGACAGGGGTCGTGAGCAGTACTTC. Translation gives CSARDRDRGREQYF.

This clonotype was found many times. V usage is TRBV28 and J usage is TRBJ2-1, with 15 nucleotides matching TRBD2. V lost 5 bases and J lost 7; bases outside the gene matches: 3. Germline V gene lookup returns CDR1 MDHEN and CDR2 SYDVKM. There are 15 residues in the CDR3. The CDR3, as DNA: TGTGCCAGCAGTGATGGGACTAGCGGGAGGAATGAGCAGTTCTTC. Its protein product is CASSDGTSGRNEQFF.

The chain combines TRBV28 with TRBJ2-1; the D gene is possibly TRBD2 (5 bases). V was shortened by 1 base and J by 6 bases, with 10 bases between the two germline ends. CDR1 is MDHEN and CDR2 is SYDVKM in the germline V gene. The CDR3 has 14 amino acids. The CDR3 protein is CASSLYGESNEQFF. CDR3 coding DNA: TGTGCCAGCAGTTTATACGGGGAGAGCAATGAGCAGTTCTTC. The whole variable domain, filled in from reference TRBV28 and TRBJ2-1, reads DVKVTQSSRYLVKRTGEKVFLECVQDMDHENMFWYRQDPGLGLRLIYFSYDVKMKEKGDIPEGYSVSREKKERFSLILESASTNQTSMYLCASSLYGESNEQFFGPGTRLTVL.

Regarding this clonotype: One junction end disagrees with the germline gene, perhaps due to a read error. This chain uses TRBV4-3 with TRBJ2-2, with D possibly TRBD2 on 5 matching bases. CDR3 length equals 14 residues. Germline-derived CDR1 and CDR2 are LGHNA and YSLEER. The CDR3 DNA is TGCGCCAGCAGCCCCGACCCGAACACCGGGGAGCCGTTTTTT. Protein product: CASSPDPNTGEPFF.

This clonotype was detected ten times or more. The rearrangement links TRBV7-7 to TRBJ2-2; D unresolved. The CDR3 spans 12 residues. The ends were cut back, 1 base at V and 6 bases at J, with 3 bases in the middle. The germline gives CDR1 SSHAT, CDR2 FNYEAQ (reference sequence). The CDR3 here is CASSLDAGELFF. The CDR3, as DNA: TGTGCCAGCAGCTTAGATGCCGGGGAGCTGTTTTTT.

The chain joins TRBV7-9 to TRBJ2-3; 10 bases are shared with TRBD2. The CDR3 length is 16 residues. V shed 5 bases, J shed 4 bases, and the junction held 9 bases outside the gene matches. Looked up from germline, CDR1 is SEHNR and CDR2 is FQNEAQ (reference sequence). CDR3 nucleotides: TGTGCCAGCAGCACCGCTAGCGGGAGCTATCCAGATACGCAGTATTTT. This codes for CASSTASGSYPDTQYF.

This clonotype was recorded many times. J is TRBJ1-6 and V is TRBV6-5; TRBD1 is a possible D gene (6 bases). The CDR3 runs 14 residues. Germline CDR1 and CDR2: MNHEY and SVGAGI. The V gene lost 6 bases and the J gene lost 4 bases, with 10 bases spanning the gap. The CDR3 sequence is CASSNRAYNSPLHF. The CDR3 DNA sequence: TGTGCCAGCAGCAACAGGGCTTATAATTCACCCCTCCACTTT.

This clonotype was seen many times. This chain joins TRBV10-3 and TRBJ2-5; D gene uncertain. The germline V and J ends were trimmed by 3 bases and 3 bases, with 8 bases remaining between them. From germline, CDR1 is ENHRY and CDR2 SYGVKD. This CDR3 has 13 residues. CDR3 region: CAISDSTEETQYF. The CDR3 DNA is TGTGCCATCAGTGACTCCACCGAAGAGACCCAGTACTTC.

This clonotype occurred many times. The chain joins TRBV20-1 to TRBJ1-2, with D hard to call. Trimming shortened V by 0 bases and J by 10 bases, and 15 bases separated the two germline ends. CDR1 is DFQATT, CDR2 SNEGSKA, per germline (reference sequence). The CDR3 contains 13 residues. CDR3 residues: CSAREWGGDYYTF. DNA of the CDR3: TGCAGTGCTAGAGAATGGGGAGGTGATTACTACACCTTC.

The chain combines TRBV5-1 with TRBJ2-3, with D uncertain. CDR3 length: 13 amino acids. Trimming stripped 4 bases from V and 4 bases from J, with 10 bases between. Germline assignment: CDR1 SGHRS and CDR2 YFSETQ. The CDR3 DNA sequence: TGCGCCAGCAGCCCCAATCAGGCAGATACGCAGTATTTT. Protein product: CASSPNQADTQYF. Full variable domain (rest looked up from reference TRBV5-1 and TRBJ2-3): KAGVTQTPRYLIKTRGQQVTLSCSPISGHRSVSWYQQTPGQGLQFLFEYFSETQRNKGNFPGRFSGRQFSNSRSEMNVSTLELGDSALYLCASSPNQADTQYFGPGTRLTVL.

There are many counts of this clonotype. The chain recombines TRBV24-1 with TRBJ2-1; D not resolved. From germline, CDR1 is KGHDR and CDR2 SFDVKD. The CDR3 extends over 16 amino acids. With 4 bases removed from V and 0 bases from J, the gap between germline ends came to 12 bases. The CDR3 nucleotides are TGTGCCACCAGTGACATAGCTGGAAGCTCCTACAATGAGCAGTTCTTC. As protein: CATSDIAGSSYNEQFF.

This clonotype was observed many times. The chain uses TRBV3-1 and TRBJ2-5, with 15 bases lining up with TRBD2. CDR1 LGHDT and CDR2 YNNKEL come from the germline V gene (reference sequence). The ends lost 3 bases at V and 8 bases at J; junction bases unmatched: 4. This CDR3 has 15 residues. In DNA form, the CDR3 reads TGTGCCAGCAGCCAGGGGACTAGCGGGGGGATCACCCAGTACTTC. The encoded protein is CASSQGTSGGITQYF.

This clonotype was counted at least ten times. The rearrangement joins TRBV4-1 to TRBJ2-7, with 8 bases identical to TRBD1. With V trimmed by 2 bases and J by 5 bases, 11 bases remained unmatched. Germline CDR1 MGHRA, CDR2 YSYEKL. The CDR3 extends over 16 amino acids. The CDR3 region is CASSQRPGQVPHEQYF. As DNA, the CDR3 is TGCGCCAGCAGCCAACGACCGGGACAGGTCCCTCACGAGCAGTACTTC.

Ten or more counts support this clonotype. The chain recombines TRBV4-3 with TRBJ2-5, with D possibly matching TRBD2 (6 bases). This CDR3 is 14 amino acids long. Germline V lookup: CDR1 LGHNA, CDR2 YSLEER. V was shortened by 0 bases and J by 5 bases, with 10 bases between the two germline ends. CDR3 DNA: TGCGCCAGCAGCCAAGATTCGGGGGATGAGACCCAGTACTTC. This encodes CASSQDSGDETQYF.

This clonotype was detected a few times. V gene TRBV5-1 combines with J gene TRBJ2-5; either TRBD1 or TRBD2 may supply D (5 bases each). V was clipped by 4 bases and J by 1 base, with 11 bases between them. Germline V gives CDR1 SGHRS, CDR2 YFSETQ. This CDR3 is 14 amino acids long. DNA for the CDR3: TGCGCCAGCAGCACGGGACGGATCCAAGAGACCCAGTACTTC. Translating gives CASSTGRIQETQYF.

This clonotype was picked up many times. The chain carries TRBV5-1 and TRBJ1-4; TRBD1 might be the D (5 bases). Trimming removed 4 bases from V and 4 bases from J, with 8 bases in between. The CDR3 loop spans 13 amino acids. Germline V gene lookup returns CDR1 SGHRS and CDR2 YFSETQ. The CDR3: CASSIQVNEKLFF. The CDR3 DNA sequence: TGCGCCAGCAGCATACAGGTTAATGAAAAACTGTTTTTT.

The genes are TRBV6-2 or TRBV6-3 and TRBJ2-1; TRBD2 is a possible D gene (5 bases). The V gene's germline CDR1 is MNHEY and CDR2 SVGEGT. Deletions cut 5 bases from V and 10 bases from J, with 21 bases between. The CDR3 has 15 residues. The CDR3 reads CASSLNGPPRGEQFF. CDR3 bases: TGTGCCAGCAGTCTAAACGGGCCTCCCAGAGGGGAGCAGTTCTTC.

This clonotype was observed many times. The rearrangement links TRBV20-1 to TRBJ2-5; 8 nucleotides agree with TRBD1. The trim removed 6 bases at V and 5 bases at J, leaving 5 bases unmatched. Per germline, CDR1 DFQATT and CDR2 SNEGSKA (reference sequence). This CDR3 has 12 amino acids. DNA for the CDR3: TGCAGTGCCAGACAGGGGAGGGAGACCCAGTACTTC. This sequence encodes CSARQGRETQYF.

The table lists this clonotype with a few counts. The CDR3 protein is CASSPIGTDTEAFF. For the CDR3, the DNA is TGTGCCAGCAGTCCCATCGGGACGGACACTGAAGCTTTCTTT. The chain employs TRBV28 and TRBJ1-1, with D perhaps matching TRBD1 (5 bases). Trimming removed 5 bases at V and 3 bases at J, with 13 bases between. Germline CDR1 is MDHEN and CDR2 is SYDVKM. The CDR3 consists of 14 residues.

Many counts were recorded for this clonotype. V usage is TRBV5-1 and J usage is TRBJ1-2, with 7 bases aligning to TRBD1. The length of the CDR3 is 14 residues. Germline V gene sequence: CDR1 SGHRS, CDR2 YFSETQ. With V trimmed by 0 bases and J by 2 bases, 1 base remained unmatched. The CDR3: CASSLGQGNYGYTF. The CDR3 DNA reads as TGCGCCAGCAGCTTGGGACAGGGAAACTATGGCTACACCTTC.

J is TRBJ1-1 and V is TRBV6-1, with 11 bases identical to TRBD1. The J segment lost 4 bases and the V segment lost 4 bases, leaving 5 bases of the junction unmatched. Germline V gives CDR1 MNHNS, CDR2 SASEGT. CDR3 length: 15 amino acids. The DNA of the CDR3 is TGTGCCAGCAGTGCGGGGGGACAGGGGGGCACTGAAGCTTTCTTT. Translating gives CASSAGGQGGTEAFF.

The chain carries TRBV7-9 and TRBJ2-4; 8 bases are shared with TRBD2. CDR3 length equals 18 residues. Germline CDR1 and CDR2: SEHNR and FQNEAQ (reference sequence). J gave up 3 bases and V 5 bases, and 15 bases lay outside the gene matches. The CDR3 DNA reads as TGTGCCAGCAGCCGTGGCTCCGGGAGGGCCATGGGCAAAAACATTCAGTACTTC. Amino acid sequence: CASSRGSGRAMGKNIQYF.

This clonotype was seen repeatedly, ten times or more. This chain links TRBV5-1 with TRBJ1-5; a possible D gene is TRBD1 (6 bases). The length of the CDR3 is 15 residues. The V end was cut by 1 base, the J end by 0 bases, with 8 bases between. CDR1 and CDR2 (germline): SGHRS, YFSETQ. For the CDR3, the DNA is TGCGCCAGCAGCTTGACAGGGAGTAGCAATCAGCCCCAGCATTTT. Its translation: CASSLTGSSNQPQHF.